The rows below give T cell receptor beta chains drawn from one sample of a study of shared clonotypes between healthy human individuals. The assay was immunoSEQ multiplex PCR, and TCRdb's table has in-frame clones only and misses some. Here the sample spans around 2.1 million clones, approximately 94% being singletons. The material sequenced was naive CD8+ T cells from PBMCs. Receptor source: a man aged 18 to 30 in good health. Some clones in this sample may be carry-over from other donors' samples. The CDR3 runs from the conserved cysteine through the conserved F or W. The D gene is left open where the match is weak.

CDR3 protein: CASRILSPGRGGDQPQHF
J gene: TRBJ1-5
V gene: TRBV28
D gene: NA

CDR3 protein: CASTHFYASSF
J gene: TRBJ1-5
V gene: TRBV6-5
D gene: NA

CDR3 protein: CASMGVGNIQYF
J gene: TRBJ2-4
V gene: TRBV2
D gene: NA

CDR3 protein: CASSRRQGNEQFF
J gene: TRBJ2-1
V gene: TRBV7-3
D gene: TRBD1

CDR3 protein: CASSLAPEIHEQYF
J gene: TRBJ2-7
V gene: TRBV5-4
D gene: NA

CDR3 protein: CASSLDRNPYEQFF
J gene: TRBJ2-1
V gene: TRBV5-4
D gene: NA

CDR3 protein: CASSQGTSPTSNEQFF
J gene: TRBJ2-1
V gene: TRBV4-3
D gene: NA

CDR3 protein: CASSQDLELFF
J gene: TRBJ1-4
V gene: TRBV14
D gene: NA

CDR3 protein: CASSQPGLAGSEQYF
J gene: TRBJ2-7
V gene: TRBV7-6
D gene: TRBD2

CDR3 protein: CASNPRVTNEKLFF
J gene: TRBJ1-4
V gene: TRBV28
D gene: NA

CDR3 protein: CASSLNPPTGSLSSYNEQFF
J gene: TRBJ2-1
V gene: TRBV7-3
D gene: NA

CDR3 protein: CASSQSRIRGFSTDTQYF
J gene: TRBJ2-3
V gene: TRBV4-3
D gene: NA

CDR3 protein: CASSEVPVGNTEAFF
J gene: TRBJ1-1
V gene: TRBV6-1
D gene: NA

CDR3 protein: CSVAGTTSGPGYQETQYF
J gene: TRBJ2-5
V gene: TRBV29-1
D gene: TRBD2

CDR3 protein: CASSQDNGAGGGYGYTF
J gene: TRBJ1-2
V gene: TRBV4-3
D gene: TRBD1

CDR3 protein: CASSSPPGQGVIEQYF
J gene: TRBJ2-7
V gene: TRBV7-2
D gene: TRBD1

CDR3 protein: CASSQVAGPRLGEQYF
J gene: TRBJ2-7
V gene: TRBV4-1
D gene: NA

CDR3 protein: CASSAPTASGNTIYF
J gene: TRBJ1-3
V gene: TRBV9
D gene: NA

CDR3 protein: CASSLGSGSTEAFF
J gene: TRBJ1-1
V gene: TRBV13
D gene: NA

CDR3 protein: CASTNVEYYGYTF
J gene: TRBJ1-2
V gene: TRBV6-6
D gene: NA

CDR3 protein: CAWSPGYEQYF
J gene: TRBJ2-7
V gene: TRBV30
D gene: NA

CDR3 protein: CASSPYGREAFF
J gene: TRBJ1-1
V gene: TRBV4-1
D gene: NA

CDR3 protein: CASSPEGTLKLEQYF
J gene: TRBJ2-7
V gene: TRBV18
D gene: NA

CDR3 protein: CASSQDSGTEYFDTQYF
J gene: TRBJ2-3
V gene: TRBV4-2
D gene: TRBD1

CDR3 protein: CASSDSRVLLALHF
J gene: TRBJ1-6
V gene: TRBV27
D gene: NA

CDR3 protein: CASGYREDEQYF
J gene: TRBJ2-7
V gene: TRBV27
D gene: NA

CDR3 protein: CASSAGLRWDHEQYF
J gene: TRBJ2-7
V gene: TRBV9
D gene: NA

CDR3 protein: CASSSSGRTSHEQYF
J gene: TRBJ2-7
V gene: TRBV7-9
D gene: TRBD2

CDR3 protein: CASSYVRGTEAFF
J gene: TRBJ1-1
V gene: TRBV6-5
D gene: NA

CDR3 protein: CASSFSGRRETQYF
J gene: TRBJ2-5
V gene: TRBV5-1
D gene: TRBD2

CDR3 protein: CASSQARERALPGEQYF
J gene: TRBJ2-7
V gene: TRBV4-2
D gene: NA

CDR3 protein: CASSAAWGPSTDTQYF
J gene: TRBJ2-3
V gene: TRBV9
D gene: NA

CDR3 protein: CASSAYMGLVGTDTQYF
J gene: TRBJ2-3
V gene: TRBV9
D gene: TRBD2

CDR3 protein: CASSHGTSGPGETQYF
J gene: TRBJ2-5
V gene: TRBV4-1
D gene: TRBD2

CDR3 protein: CASRAGQTRSNEQYF
J gene: TRBJ2-7
V gene: TRBV6-1
D gene: NA

CDR3 protein: CASSIAGPKVPFEQYF
J gene: TRBJ2-7
V gene: TRBV19
D gene: NA

CDR3 protein: CASSLLVTNYGYTF
J gene: TRBJ1-2
V gene: TRBV5-6
D gene: NA

CDR3 protein: CRAYRDRGTNEQFF
J gene: TRBJ2-1
V gene: TRBV29-1
D gene: TRBD1

CDR3 protein: CASSVRGEGYGYTF
J gene: TRBJ1-2
V gene: TRBV28
D gene: NA

CDR3 protein: CASGTGTRSYEQYF
J gene: TRBJ2-7
V gene: TRBV9
D gene: TRBD2

CDR3 protein: CASSQDRGWGAYGYTF
J gene: TRBJ1-2
V gene: TRBV4-1
D gene: NA

CDR3 protein: CAWSGVVGLAEYSQETQYF
J gene: TRBJ2-5
V gene: TRBV30
D gene: TRBD2

CDR3 protein: CASIEGLGYGYTF
J gene: TRBJ1-2
V gene: TRBV2
D gene: NA